Presented here are 32 T cell receptor beta chains from one specimen sequenced in a study of blood T cell repertoires in COVID-19 (dated by TCRdb to the early 2020s). To prepare the library, the immunoSEQ multiplex PCR assay was applied. The immuneACCESS repertoire file appears here via TCRdb, limited to in-frame rearrangements. These files lack a portion of the clones; in checked studies, under half of the deficit traces to unresolved V genes, and the cause of the others is not known. Counted in this sample were a few hundred thousand clones; approximately 86% of them appeared once. Together, the top ten hold over 4% of the sample. Material: peripheral blood. These receptors were obtained from a woman between 55 and 75 years old with COVID-19, enrolled during active disease.

The CDR3 DNA reads as TGTGCCAGCAGCCGGGACACTTATGGCTACACCTTC. This gives the protein CASSRDTYGYTF. The V and J genes are TRBV6-5 and TRBJ1-2, with TRBD1 as a possible D gene (6 bases). V lost 6 bases to trimming and J lost 5 bases, with 10 bases between them. CDR1 and CDR2 (germline): MNHEY, SVGAGI. The CDR3 totals 12 residues.

This clone came up many times. The CDR3 spells CASSVVLRDTGELFF. The CDR3 region has the DNA TGTGCCAGCAGCGTAGTTTTGCGGGACACCGGGGAGCTGTTTTTT. The chain employs TRBV9 and TRBJ2-2; tentative D call: TRBD2 (5 bases). V lost 0 bases, J lost 3 bases, and 9 bases lay in between. Germline CDR1 reads SGDLS; CDR2 reads YYNGEE. The CDR3 consists of 15 residues. Filled out from reference TRBV9 and TRBJ2-2, the complete variable domain reads DSGVTQTPKHLITATGQRVTLRCSPRSGDLSVYWYQQSLDQGLQFLIQYYNGEERAKGNILERFSAQQFPDLHSELNLSSLELGDSALYFCASSVVLRDTGELFFGEGSRLTVL.

The gene calls are TRBV20-1 and TRBJ1-1; TRBD1 is a possible D gene (5 bases). The CDR3 is 11 residues long. Per germline, CDR1 DFQATT and CDR2 SNEGSKA (reference sequence). CDR3 region: CSALGVAEAFF. CDR3 nucleotides: TGCAGCGCGCTAGGGGTCGCTGAAGCTTTCTTT.

This clone was seen a single time. The chain is built from TRBV19 and TRBJ1-2; 7 nucleotides line up with TRBD1. The V and J ends lost 6 bases and 5 bases, in that order; junction bases with no gene match: 3. This CDR3 comprises 12 residues. Germline V gene sequence: CDR1 LNHDA, CDR2 SQIVND (reference sequence). In DNA, the CDR3 is TGTGCCAGTAGGCGGGACAGTTATGGCTACACCTTC. Translating gives CASRRDSYGYTF.

The chain joins TRBV12-3 or TRBV12-4 to TRBJ1-3, with D uncertain. The CDR3 contains 13 residues. The V end lost 6 bases, the J end lost 4 bases, and 10 bases lay between the germline ends. This CDR3 reads CASSPVVGNTIYF. CDR3 bases: TGTGCCAGCAGCCCCGTCGTGGGAAACACCATATATTTT.

The chain recombines TRBV20-1 with TRBJ1-1, with unresolved D. V was trimmed by 6 bases and J by 9 bases, leaving 14 bases between them. In germline, CDR1 is DFQATT, CDR2 SNEGSKA (reference sequence). The CDR3 sequence is 11 residues long. The CDR3 nucleotides read TGCAGTGCCGTTGAGCGGTTGAAAGCTTTCTTT. Amino acids: CSAVERLKAFF.

The chain couples TRBV11-2 to TRBJ1-6; D gene unclear. This CDR3 is 13 amino acids long. Trimming shortened V by 5 bases and J by 1 base, and 3 bases separated the two germline ends. Germline V gene sequence: CDR1 SGHAT, CDR2 FQNNGV. CDR3 protein: CASSRSYNSPLHF. CDR3 DNA: TGTGCCAGCAGCCGGTCCTATAATTCACCCCTCCACTTT.

This chain uses TRBV5-1 with TRBJ2-1; 9 bases map to TRBD1. Germline assignment: CDR1 SGHRS and CDR2 YFSETQ. CDR3 length equals 18 residues. Trimming took 0 bases from V and 4 from J; bases not matched to a gene: 11. The CDR3 protein is CASSLASFSGQGYNEQFF. DNA of the CDR3: TGCGCCAGCAGCTTGGCCTCTTTTTCCGGACAGGGGTACAATGAGCAGTTCTTC.

The chain couples TRBV21-1 to TRBJ2-1; the table's D call TRBD2 went unverified against the DNA. TRBV21-1 is deemed a pseudogene. CDR3 length: 17 residues. CDR3 DNA: TGTGCCAGCAGCAACCACGTAGCGGGACGGCTATACAATGAGCAGTTCTTC. Residues: CASSNHVAGRLYNEQFF.

The chain carries TRBV7-2 and TRBJ1-1, with D possibly TRBD1 on 5 matching bases. The CDR3 totals 13 residues. Per germline, CDR1 SGHTA and CDR2 FQGNSA. With 5 bases removed from V and 1 base from J, the gap between germline ends came to 8 bases. The DNA of the CDR3 is TGTGCCAGCAGCGGGGCTAGGAACACTGAAGCTTTCTTT. It specifies CASSGARNTEAFF.

This chain links TRBV30 with TRBJ2-7, with TRBD2 matching over 7 bases. V lost 1 base to trimming and J lost 5 bases; unmatched junction nucleotides: 14. Germline CDR1 GTSNPN, CDR2 SVGIG (reference sequence). The length of the CDR3 is 16 residues. The CDR3: CAWSAIAGRARDEQYF. Here the CDR3 DNA reads TGTGCCTGGAGTGCCATAGCGGGCCGGGCTAGAGACGAGCAGTACTTC.

A note on this clone: This same CDR3 is encoded by further DNA sequences in the sample. The chain couples TRBV5-1 to TRBJ2-5, with 14 bases matching TRBD2. The CDR3 contains 16 residues. V gave up 0 bases and J gave up 2 bases; unmatched junction bases: 0. Germline V gene data show CDR1 as SGHRS and CDR2 as YFSETQ. This CDR3 reads CASSLGLAGGQETQYF. The DNA of the CDR3 is TGCGCCAGCAGCTTGGGACTAGCGGGGGGGCAAGAGACCCAGTACTTC.

The CDR3 spells CASSFRVDNEQYF. The CDR3, as DNA: TGTGCCAGCAGCTTCAGGGTGGACAACGAGCAGTACTTC. The chain recombines TRBV5-4 with TRBJ2-7; a weak D match, TRBD1 (5 bases). Germline-derived CDR1 and CDR2 are SGHNT and YYREEE (reference sequence). The ends were cut back, 2 bases at V and 5 bases at J, with 11 bases in the middle. The CDR3 runs 13 residues.

This clone came up once. This sequence joins TRBV5-4 and TRBJ1-1; D is possibly TRBD1 (6 bases). CDR3 length equals 14 residues. The V end was cut by 2 bases, the J end by 1 base, with 9 bases between. Germline-derived CDR1 and CDR2 are SGHNT and YYREEE (reference sequence). CDR3 bases: TGTGCCAGCAGCTTAGACAGGCGGAACACTGAAGCTTTCTTT. It translates to CASSLDRRNTEAFF.

This clone was observed once. DNA of the CDR3: TGTGCCAGCAGACCCCTGGCGCCTAGTGGTTCCTATGGCTACACCTTC. Protein sequence: CASRPLAPSGSYGYTF. V is TRBV27 and J is TRBJ1-2; D call uncertain. This CDR3 has 16 amino acids. The germline gives CDR1 MNHEY, CDR2 SMNVEV (reference sequence). Trimming removed 6 bases at V and 4 bases at J, with 21 bases between.

The rearrangement links TRBV9 to TRBJ2-1; a weak D match, TRBD2 (6 bases). Germline V lookup: CDR1 SGDLS, CDR2 YYNGEE. The CDR3 has 15 amino acids. Trimming took 4 bases from V and 3 from J, leaving 14 bases between them. The CDR3 loop is CASSPGGSGYNEQFF. The CDR3 bases are TGTGCCAGCAGCCCTGGGGGTAGCGGCTACAATGAGCAGTTCTTC.

This clone was seen at least ten times. V usage is TRBV30 and J usage is TRBJ1-2; 8 nucleotides align to TRBD1. The germline gives CDR1 GTSNPN, CDR2 SVGIG (reference sequence). This CDR3 is 13 amino acids long. Trimming at V came to 2 bases and at J to 6 bases, leaving 5 bases not matched to a gene. CDR3 DNA sequence: TGTGCCTGGAGTAACAGGGGGTGGGATGGCTACACCTTC. Its protein is CAWSNRGWDGYTF.

The rearrangement joins TRBV9 to TRBJ1-1, with TRBD1 matching 9 bases. V trimming: 4 bases; J trimming: 5 bases; junction bases outside the gene matches: 6. The CDR3 length is 14 residues. The germline V gene encodes CDR1 SGDLS and CDR2 YYNGEE. CDR3 in DNA: TGTGCCAGCAGCTGGGGACAGGGTAAGACTGAAGCTTTCTTT. This codes for CASSWGQGKTEAFF.

The chain combines TRBV6-2 or TRBV6-3 with TRBJ2-1; 10 bases line up with TRBD1. The CDR3 runs to 16 residues. The V gene's germline CDR1 is MNHEY and CDR2 SVGEGT. With 0 bases clipped from V and 7 bases from J, the junction kept 6 bases outside the gene matches. This CDR3 reads CASSYSRTGGRNEQFF. Here the CDR3 DNA reads TGTGCCAGCAGTTACTCGAGGACAGGGGGTAGGAATGAGCAGTTCTTC.

V usage is TRBV5-4 and J usage is TRBJ2-6; D uncertain. V was clipped by 2 bases and J by 4 bases, with 7 bases between them. Germline CDR1 reads SGHNT; CDR2 reads YYREEE (reference sequence). The CDR3 is made up of 14 amino acids. The CDR3 DNA is TGTGCCAGCAGCTTCCCGCGCGGGGCCAACGTCCTGACTTTC. Translating gives CASSFPRGANVLTF.

The gene calls are TRBV15 and TRBJ2-3; a weak D match, TRBD1 (6 bases). V was pared by 5 bases and J by 2 bases, with 8 bases between. The CDR3 length is 13 residues. CDR1 and CDR2 (germline): LNHNV, YYDKDF (reference sequence). CDR3 region: CATSGTYTDTQYF. In DNA, the CDR3 is TGTGCCACCAGCGGGACATACACAGATACGCAGTATTTT.

In nucleotides, the CDR3 is TGTGCCACCAGTGAGCCTGGGGAGGAAAAACTGTTTTTT. It is translated as CATSEPGEEKLFF. The chain couples TRBV24-1 to TRBJ1-4; D remains unclear. In germline, CDR1 is KGHDR, CDR2 SFDVKD. Trimming shortened V by 4 bases and J by 8 bases, and 10 bases separated the two germline ends. The CDR3 runs to 13 residues.

The V call is TRBV3-1 (or the pseudogene TRBV3-2), the J call TRBJ2-5; TRBD2 matches 12 bases. Germline values: CDR1 LGHDT, CDR2 YNNKEL (reference sequence). V dropped 6 bases and J dropped 4; count of bases not matched to a gene: 3. This CDR3 has 14 residues. CDR3 nucleotide sequence: TGTGCCAGCAGACTAGCGGGAGGCTCAGAGACCCAGTACTTC. This encodes CASRLAGGSETQYF.

The genes are TRBV28 and TRBJ1-2; 8 nucleotides agree with TRBD1. The length of the CDR3 is 14 residues. Trimming took 5 bases from V and 8 from J; bases not matched to a gene: 10. The germline gives CDR1 MDHEN, CDR2 SYDVKM. CDR3: CASSPGGPSGGYTF. The CDR3 coding sequence is TGTGCCAGCAGTCCAGGGGGCCCCTCGGGAGGCTACACCTTC.

The chain couples TRBV23-1 to TRBJ2-6; D is ambiguous. TRBV23-1 is an ORF, and what it does is uncertain. This CDR3 has 16 residues. The ends were cut back, 0 bases at V and 1 base at J, with 7 bases in the middle. The CDR3 nucleotides are TGCGCCAGCAGTCAATCCGGTCCGTCTGGGGCCAACGTCCTGACTTTC. Amino acid sequence: CASSQSGPSGANVLTF.

This sequence joins TRBV27 and TRBJ2-3; D is unclear. This CDR3 has 16 residues. Per germline, CDR1 MNHEY and CDR2 SMNVEV (reference sequence). V was trimmed by 3 bases and J by 5 bases, leaving 18 bases between them. The CDR3 bases are TGTGCCAGCAGTTTGAGGCGCCCCGCGTGGATAGATACGCAGTATTTT. This translates into CASSLRRPAWIDTQYF.

V and J are TRBV7-9 and TRBJ1-1, with TRBD1 identical over 7 bases. This CDR3 comprises 14 residues. Germline V gene data show CDR1 as SEHNR and CDR2 as FQNEAQ (reference sequence). J was trimmed by 3 bases and V by 3 bases; bases with no gene match: 4. CDR3 sequence reads: CASSLRGGDTEAFF. Here the CDR3 DNA reads TGTGCCAGCAGCTTGAGAGGGGGCGACACTGAAGCTTTCTTT.

The rearrangement uses TRBV7-2 and TRBJ1-4; D is possibly TRBD1 (5 bases). Germline V gives CDR1 SGHTA, CDR2 FQGNSA. Trimming left V 3 bases short and J 8 bases short, with 16 bases between. The CDR3 consists of 15 residues. The CDR3 DNA reads TGTGCCAGCAGCTTTTTGGGGGAAGGGAGGGAAAAACTGTTTTTT. As protein: CASSFLGEGREKLFF. Based on the CDR3 plus reference TRBV7-2 and TRBJ1-4, the full variable domain is GAGVSQSPSNKVTEKGKDVELRCDPISGHTALYWYRQSLGQGLEFLIYFQGNSAPDKSGLPSDRFSAERTGGSVSTLTIQRTQQEDSAVYLCASSFLGEGREKLFFGSGTQLSVL.

The V and J genes are TRBV9 and TRBJ1-1; TRBD1 aligns across 8 bases. The CDR3 sequence is 15 residues long. CDR1 is SGDLS, CDR2 YYNGEE, per germline. Trimming removed 4 bases from V and 0 bases from J; junction bases left unmatched: 5. The CDR3 is CASSPRTGLNTEAFF. CDR3 nucleotide sequence: TGTGCCAGCAGCCCCCGGACAGGGCTGAACACTGAAGCTTTCTTT.

The chain employs TRBV28 and TRBJ1-4; 7 bases are shared with TRBD1. J was trimmed by 3 bases and V by 6 bases; bases with no gene match: 7. Germline assignment: CDR1 MDHEN and CDR2 SYDVKM. This CDR3 spans 15 amino acids. CDR3 sequence (DNA): TGTGCCAGCAGCTCGACAGGGATCCCTAATGAAAAACTGTTTTTT. Residues: CASSSTGIPNEKLFF.

This chain links TRBV18 with TRBJ2-7; TRBD1 might be the D (6 bases). The CDR3 loop spans 16 amino acids. Germline CDR1 and CDR2: KGHSH and LQKENI. The V and J ends lost 4 bases and 6 bases respectively, with 22 bases between them. CDR3 sequence: CASSQTLGQGQSEQYF. The CDR3 DNA reads TGTGCCAGCTCACAGACTCTGGGCCAGGGGCAAAGCGAGCAGTACTTC.

The chain combines TRBV19 with TRBJ1-2; D may be TRBD1 (6 bases). From germline, CDR1 is LNHDA and CDR2 SQIVND (reference sequence). V was trimmed by 8 bases and J by 3 bases, leaving 13 bases between them. The CDR3 runs 13 residues. In DNA form, the CDR3 reads TGTGCCAGTTACAGGGTCGGGTACTATGGCTACACCTTC. Encoded protein: CASYRVGYYGYTF.